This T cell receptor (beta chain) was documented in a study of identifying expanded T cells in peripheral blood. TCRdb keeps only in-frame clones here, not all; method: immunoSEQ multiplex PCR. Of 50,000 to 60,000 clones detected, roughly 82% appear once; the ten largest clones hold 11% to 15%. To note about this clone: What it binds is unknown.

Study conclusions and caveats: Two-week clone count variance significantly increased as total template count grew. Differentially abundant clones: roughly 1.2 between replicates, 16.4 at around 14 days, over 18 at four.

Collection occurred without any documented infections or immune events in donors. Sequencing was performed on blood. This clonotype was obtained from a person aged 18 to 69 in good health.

The chain's CDR3 is CAWGPDRNYGYTF. CDR3 DNA sequence: TGTGCCTGGGGCCCGGACAGAAACTATGGCTACACCTTC. The rearrangement uses TRBV30 and TRBJ1-2; a weak D match, TRBD1 (6 bases). Trimming cost V 5 bases and J 2 bases, with 12 bases left between them. CDR1 GTSNPN and CDR2 SVGIG come from the germline V gene (reference sequence). CDR3 length equals 13 residues.